The 25 T cell receptor beta chains given below trace back to one sample, sequenced in a study of blood T cell repertoires in COVID-19. Clones were read by immunoSEQ multiplex PCR, and TCRdb kept only the in-frame ones, dropping some. Among about 210,000 clones listed, approximately 90% were seen once. Material for sequencing was peripheral blood. The source is a woman between 40 and 50 years old with acute or convalescent COVID-19.

The chain uses TRBV2 and TRBJ1-6, with 8 bases fitting TRBD1. The CDR3 is made up of 15 amino acids. The V gene end was trimmed by 5 bases and the J gene end by 10 bases; junction bases not matched to a gene: 10. Germline CDR1 reads SNHLY; CDR2 reads FYNNEI. CDR3 region: CASSSTGTGTSPLHF. In nucleotides, the CDR3 is TGTGCCAGCAGTTCAACCGGGACAGGTACCTCACCCCTCCACTTT.

The rearrangement links TRBV15 to TRBJ2-3; 9 bases fit TRBD1. The V gene's germline CDR1 is LNHNV and CDR2 YYDKDF (reference sequence). The CDR3 contains 15 residues. V shed 4 bases and J 4 bases; nucleotides not matched to a gene: 6. CDR3 sequence: CATSNHRGRADTQYF. CDR3 coding DNA: TGTGCCACCAGCAACCACAGGGGGCGAGCAGATACGCAGTATTTT.

J is TRBJ1-1 and V is TRBV19, with TRBD1 matching 10 bases. The CDR3 has 14 residues. V gave up 3 bases and J gave up 5 bases; unmatched junction bases: 3. CDR1 and CDR2 (germline): LNHDA, SQIVND (reference sequence). CDR3 bases: TGTGCCAGTAGTATGGGACAGGGGCATACTGAAGCTTTCTTT. It codes for CASSMGQGHTEAFF.

The rearrangement uses TRBV24-1 and TRBJ1-2; 8 bases are a match to TRBD1. From germline, CDR1 is KGHDR and CDR2 SFDVKD. The CDR3 totals 13 residues. V shed 5 bases, J shed 6 bases, and the junction held 4 bases outside the gene matches. CDR3 bases: TGTGCCACCAGTGTCACAGGGGGGCATGGCTACACCTTC. It is translated as CATSVTGGHGYTF.

The CDR3 nucleotides are TGTGCCAGCAGTTTCCACGGCCGGGACAGGGAGAGGCCCCAGCATTTT. This gives the protein CASSFHGRDRERPQHF. The genes are TRBV27 and TRBJ1-5; 9 positions match TRBD1. Trimming cost V 3 bases and J 9 bases; bases outside gene matches: 12. This CDR3 region has 16 residues. The germline gives CDR1 MNHEY, CDR2 SMNVEV (reference sequence).

The V call is TRBV10-2, the J call TRBJ2-1; TRBD2 matches 7 bases. Germline trimming cut 5 bases from V and 8 bases from J; bases unmatched to any gene: 15. Germline CDR1 and CDR2: WSHSY and SAAADI. The CDR3 spans 16 residues. DNA for the CDR3: TGCGCCAGCAGTCAAGAGTCTTGGACTAGGTCGCATGAGCAGTTCTTC. Its protein is CASSQESWTRSHEQFF.

The chain combines TRBV19 with TRBJ1-4; D is perhaps TRBD1 (5 bases). The V gene's germline CDR1 is LNHDA and CDR2 SQIVND (reference sequence). Trimming removed 3 bases from V and 5 bases from J, with 10 bases in between. The CDR3 spans 14 residues. The CDR3: CASSIRRGNEKLFF. The CDR3 DNA sequence: TGTGCCAGTAGTATTCGAAGGGGAAATGAAAAACTGTTTTTT.

The chain links TRBV5-1 to TRBJ1-5, with D possibly being TRBD1 (6 bases). CDR1 is SGHRS and CDR2 is YFSETQ in the germline V gene. This CDR3 contains 17 residues. Trimming removed 4 bases from V and 4 bases from J, with 21 bases in between. The CDR3 protein is CASSQNKGRGVNQPQHF. As DNA, the CDR3 is TGCGCCAGCAGCCAAAACAAAGGCAGGGGAGTAAATCAGCCCCAGCATTTT.

The chain couples TRBV19 to TRBJ1-3; D is possibly TRBD1 (6 bases). The CDR3 runs 14 residues. V was pared by 4 bases and J by 2 bases, with 9 bases between. Germline V gene sequence: CDR1 LNHDA, CDR2 SQIVND (reference sequence). CDR3 loop: CASSTGVTGNTIYF. As DNA, the CDR3 is TGTGCCAGTAGTACAGGGGTTACTGGAAACACCATATATTTT.

The chain links TRBV7-2 to TRBJ1-5; 9 nucleotides line up with TRBD1. The CDR3 length is 14 residues. Per the germline V gene, CDR1 is SGHTA and CDR2 is FQGNSA. Trimming removed 6 bases from V and 6 bases from J; junction bases left unmatched: 6. The CDR3: CASRQGAQGQPQHF. The CDR3 nucleotides read TGTGCCAGCAGACAGGGGGCGCAAGGTCAGCCCCAGCATTTT.

This clone occurred once. V usage is TRBV6-5 and J usage is TRBJ1-5, with a possible D match to TRBD1 (6 bases). The CDR3 contains 14 residues. Trimming cost V 11 bases and J 3 bases, with 17 bases left between them. Germline lookup yields CDR1 MNHEY and CDR2 SVGAGI. The DNA of the CDR3 is TGTGCCGGATCATTACAGGGAGCCAATCAGCCCCAGCATTTT. This encodes CAGSLQGANQPQHF.

The chain joins TRBV9 to TRBJ1-2; 7 positions agree with TRBD1. Germline V lookup: CDR1 SGDLS, CDR2 YYNGEE. The CDR3 sequence is 14 residues long. Trimming removed 3 bases from V and 2 bases from J; junction bases left unmatched: 4. DNA for the CDR3: TGTGCCAGCAGCGGCATACAGGGGAACTATGGCTACACCTTC. It translates to CASSGIQGNYGYTF.

The chain has TRBV11-1 and TRBJ1-1; TRBD1 agrees at 7 bases. CDR3 length: 16 residues. V lost 1 base and J lost 4; bases outside the gene matches: 9. Germline CDR1 and CDR2: SGHAT and FQDESV (reference sequence). This chain's CDR3 is CASSLVSTGMGTEAFF. In DNA form, the CDR3 reads TGTGCCAGCAGCTTAGTGTCGACAGGGATGGGCACTGAAGCTTTCTTT.

This sequence joins TRBV18 and TRBJ1-1; tentative D call: TRBD1 (6 bases). CDR1 is KGHSH, CDR2 LQKENI, per germline. V lost 2 bases and J 0 bases, leaving 13 bases between the germline ends. There are 16 residues in the CDR3. The CDR3 here is CASSPDGGGVNTEAFF. The CDR3 bases are TGTGCCAGCTCACCAGATGGGGGCGGCGTGAACACTGAAGCTTTCTTT.

The chain uses TRBV19 and TRBJ2-2, with TRBD2 matching 8 bases. The length of the CDR3 is 15 residues. The ends lost 5 bases at V and 1 base at J; junction bases unmatched: 3. The germline gives CDR1 LNHDA, CDR2 SQIVND (reference sequence). The CDR3 here is CASSVTSGNTGELFF. Written as DNA, the CDR3 is TGTGCCAGTAGTGTAACTAGCGGGAACACCGGGGAGCTGTTTTTT.

The genes are TRBV28 and TRBJ1-3, with no clear D. Trimming pared 9 bases from V and 0 bases from J, leaving 9 bases between. Germline V gene lookup returns CDR1 MDHEN and CDR2 SYDVKM. The CDR3 consists of 13 residues. The CDR3 protein is CASPTSSGNTIYF. In DNA, the CDR3 is TGTGCCAGTCCCACCAGCTCTGGAAACACCATATATTTT.

This sequence joins TRBV5-1 and TRBJ2-5; possible D gene TRBD2, 6 bases. From germline, CDR1 is SGHRS and CDR2 YFSETQ. This CDR3 spans 16 amino acids. V was pared by 3 bases and J by 5 bases, with 20 bases between. CDR3 sequence (DNA): TGCGCCAGCAGCTCCAATGCGGGGCCCGTAAGTGAGACCCAGTACTTC. Translating gives CASSSNAGPVSETQYF.

The chain joins TRBV11-2 to TRBJ2-7; 7 bases line up with TRBD1. Germline V CDR1 and CDR2: SGHAT, FQNNGV. The CDR3 extends over 15 amino acids. The V gene end was trimmed by 5 bases and the J gene end by 3 bases; junction bases not matched to a gene: 10. CDR3 loop: CASSVSGGLGYEQYV. DNA of the CDR3: TGTGCCAGCAGCGTATCAGGGGGTTTAGGCTACGAGCAGTACGTC.

The chain carries TRBV6-4 and TRBJ1-2; TRBD1 agrees at 7 bases. The CDR3 is 13 residues long. Germline V lookup: CDR1 MRHNA, CDR2 SNTAGT. After removal of 5 bases from V and 6 bases from J, the junction contained 6 bases not matched to a gene. The CDR3 loop reads CASSTTGMNGYTF. CDR3 nucleotides: TGTGCCAGCAGTACGACAGGGATGAATGGCTACACCTTC.

The chain couples TRBV9 to TRBJ2-5, with 9 bases aligning to TRBD1. V was pared by 3 bases and J by 1 base, with 7 bases of the junction left unmatched. Germline V gives CDR1 SGDLS, CDR2 YYNGEE. CDR3 length equals 16 residues. The CDR3 coding sequence is TGTGCCAGCAGCGGCGGGACAGGGTTGGGCCAAGAGACCCAGTACTTC. Translating gives CASSGGTGLGQETQYF.

The chain carries TRBV6-1 and TRBJ2-7, with 9 bases aligning to TRBD2. This CDR3 contains 13 residues. Germline lookup yields CDR1 MNHNS and CDR2 SASEGT. V dropped 2 bases and J dropped 7; count of bases not matched to a gene: 3. CDR3 sequence reads: CASSEMLAGEQYV. The CDR3 DNA sequence: TGTGCCAGCAGTGAAATGCTAGCGGGGGAGCAGTACGTC.

V and J are TRBV5-5 and TRBJ2-7, with 7 bases identical to TRBD2. The V gene end was trimmed by 0 bases and the J gene end by 5 bases; junction bases not matched to a gene: 8. Germline V gene data show CDR1 as SGHKS and CDR2 as YYEKEE (reference sequence). The CDR3 extends over 15 amino acids. The CDR3, as DNA: TGTGCCAGCAGCTTGGACCTAGCGGTCCGTAACGAGCAGTACGTC. This encodes CASSLDLAVRNEQYV.

This chain joins TRBV6-4 and TRBJ2-3, with D tentatively TRBD2 (5 bases). The CDR3 is 16 amino acids. Germline CDR1 reads MRHNA; CDR2 reads SNTAGT. V was clipped by 3 bases and J by 10 bases, with 23 bases between them. CDR3 loop: CASSEGLGTPPGAQYF. The CDR3 bases are TGTGCCAGCAGTGAAGGTTTAGGTACCCCACCCGGGGCGCAGTATTTT.

The CDR3: CASSLGTGWETEAFF. The CDR3 bases are TGTGCCAGCAGTTTAGGAACAGGGTGGGAGACTGAAGCTTTCTTT. The chain employs TRBV27 and TRBJ1-1; D is perhaps TRBD1 (6 bases). V was cut by 2 bases and J by 5 bases, with 15 bases left in between. The CDR3 extends over 15 amino acids. Germline V gene sequence: CDR1 MNHEY, CDR2 SMNVEV (reference sequence).

V gene TRBV24-1 combines with J gene TRBJ2-1; 8 positions agree with TRBD1. V shed 2 bases and J 7 bases; nucleotides not matched to a gene: 9. The CDR3 contains 16 residues. The germline gives CDR1 KGHDR, CDR2 SFDVKD. Here the CDR3 reads CATSDSGQGWENEQFF. CDR3 nucleotides: TGTGCCACCAGTGATTCCGGACAGGGTTGGGAAAATGAGCAGTTCTTC.